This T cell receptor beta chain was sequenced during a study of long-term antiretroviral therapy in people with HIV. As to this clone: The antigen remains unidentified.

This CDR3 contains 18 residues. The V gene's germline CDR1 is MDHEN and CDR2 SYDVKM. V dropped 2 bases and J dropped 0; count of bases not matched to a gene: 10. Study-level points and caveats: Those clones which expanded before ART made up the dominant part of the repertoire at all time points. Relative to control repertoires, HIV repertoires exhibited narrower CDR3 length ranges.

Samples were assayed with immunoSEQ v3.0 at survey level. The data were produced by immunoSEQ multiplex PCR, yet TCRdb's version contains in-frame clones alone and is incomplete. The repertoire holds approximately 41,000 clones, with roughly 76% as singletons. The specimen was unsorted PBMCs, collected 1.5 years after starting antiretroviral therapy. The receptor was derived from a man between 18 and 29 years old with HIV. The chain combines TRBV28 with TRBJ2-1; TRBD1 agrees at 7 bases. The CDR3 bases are TGTGCCAGCAGTTTAATTGTAGGGGGCGGTAACTCCTACAATGAGCAGTTCTTC. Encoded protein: CASSLIVGGGNSYNEQFF. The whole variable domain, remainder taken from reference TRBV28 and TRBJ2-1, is DVKVTQSSRYLVKRTGEKVFLECVQDMDHENMFWYRQDPGLGLRLIYFSYDVKMKEKGDIPEGYSVSREKKERFSLILESASTNQTSMYLCASSLIVGGGNSYNEQFFGPGTRLTVL.